Listed below are T cell receptor beta chains from one sample, sequenced in a study of blood T cells in healthy people across ages. TCRdb recomputed calls from the 5' RACE reads with MiXCR, one row per CDR3 protein. The repertoire holds about 810,000 distinct CDR3 sequences, with about 34% as singletons. Sequenced: blood. These receptors came from a man younger than 35 in good health. CDR3s include the opening cysteine and the closing phenylalanine or tryptophan. Fields, in order: clone size, J gene, D gene, V gene, CDR3 DNA, CDR3 protein. The D gene is left open where the match is weak. Size tells how often a clone was seen (once, few, many) or the class of an expanded clone, and some rows leave it out.

abundance: NA; j_gene: TRBJ2-6; d_gene: NA; v_gene: TRBV6-2/TRBV6-3; CDR3nt: TGTGCCAGCAGTTACTACCCTGGGGCCAACGTCCTGACTTTC; CDR3aa: CASSYYPGANVLTF
abundance: NA; j_gene: TRBJ1-1; d_gene: NA; v_gene: TRBV9; CDR3nt: TGTGCCAGCAGCGCCGCGCCCGGGAGGTCGGGTGAAGCTTTCTTT; CDR3aa: CASSAAPGRSGEAFF
abundance: NA; j_gene: TRBJ1-1; d_gene: NA; v_gene: TRBV5-1; CDR3nt: TGCGCCACCTCCCGGGGGGCGCAGGACACTGAAGCTTTCTTT; CDR3aa: CATSRGAQDTEAFF
abundance: few; j_gene: TRBJ2-4; d_gene: NA; v_gene: TRBV2; CDR3nt: TGTGCCAGCAGTGAAGCCTGGCCTGGGGGTAACATTCAGTACTTC; CDR3aa: CASSEAWPGGNIQYF
abundance: NA; j_gene: TRBJ1-2; d_gene: TRBD1; v_gene: TRBV6-5; CDR3nt: TGTGCCAGCAGTTATGTGGCAGGGGGTAACTATGGCTACACCTTC; CDR3aa: CASSYVAGGNYGYTF
abundance: few; j_gene: TRBJ1-5; d_gene: NA; v_gene: TRBV3-1; CDR3nt: TGTGCCAGCAGCCAAGAGAATCTTGGGAAGGAAGGGCCTAATCAGCCCCAGCATTTT; CDR3aa: CASSQENLGKEGPNQPQHF
abundance: NA; j_gene: TRBJ1-1; d_gene: NA; v_gene: TRBV10-3; CDR3nt: TGTGCCATCAGGAGACAGGAGAACACTGAAGCTTTCTTT; CDR3aa: CAIRRQENTEAFF
abundance: NA; j_gene: TRBJ2-5; d_gene: NA; v_gene: TRBV20-1; CDR3nt: TGCAGTGCCCCTGCGGACGAGACCCAGTACTTC; CDR3aa: CSAPADETQYF
abundance: few; j_gene: TRBJ1-1; d_gene: NA; v_gene: TRBV9; CDR3nt: TGTGCCAGCAGCCCCACTGAAGCTTTCTTT; CDR3aa: CASSPTEAFF
abundance: NA; j_gene: TRBJ1-2; d_gene: NA; v_gene: TRBV20-1; CDR3nt: TGCAGTGCTAGCTCGCAGGGGCGAGCTAACTATGGCTACACCTTC; CDR3aa: CSASSQGRANYGYTF
abundance: few; j_gene: TRBJ2-3; d_gene: TRBD1; v_gene: TRBV12-5; CDR3nt: TGTGCTAGTGCCAGGGACAGGGTAAGGACAGATACGCAGTATTTT; CDR3aa: CASARDRVRTDTQYF
abundance: NA; j_gene: TRBJ2-7; d_gene: NA; v_gene: TRBV20-1; CDR3nt: TGCAGTGCTAGGAAGGGGACCTACAATGAGCAGTACTTC; CDR3aa: CSARKGTYNEQYF
abundance: few; j_gene: TRBJ2-5; d_gene: TRBD1; v_gene: TRBV5-1; CDR3nt: TGCGCCAGCAGCCGTGGGACAGGGGGCCAAGAGACCCAGTACTTC; CDR3aa: CASSRGTGGQETQYF
abundance: few; j_gene: TRBJ1-2; d_gene: NA; v_gene: TRBV12-3/TRBV12-4; CDR3nt: TGTGCCAGTGAACGGGCCGACTATGGCTACACCTTC; CDR3aa: CASERADYGYTF
abundance: few; j_gene: TRBJ2-5; d_gene: TRBD2; v_gene: TRBV7-9; CDR3nt: TGTGCCAGCAGCCCGGGACTAGGCCGTGAGACCCAGTACTTC; CDR3aa: CASSPGLGRETQYF
abundance: NA; j_gene: TRBJ2-7; d_gene: TRBD1; v_gene: TRBV24-1; CDR3nt: TGTGCCACCAGTGACCCGGGACAGGGGAGTGACGAGCAGTACTTC; CDR3aa: CATSDPGQGSDEQYF
abundance: NA; j_gene: TRBJ2-5; d_gene: NA; v_gene: TRBV18; CDR3nt: TGTGCCAGCTCGGAAGGGGCAATCGTCGAAGAGACCCAGTACTTC; CDR3aa: CASSEGAIVEETQYF
abundance: NA; j_gene: TRBJ1-5; d_gene: NA; v_gene: TRBV10-3; CDR3nt: TGTGCCACGACCGGGACGGGGGACAATCAGCCCCAGCATTTT; CDR3aa: CATTGTGDNQPQHF
abundance: NA; j_gene: TRBJ2-2; d_gene: NA; v_gene: TRBV6-2/TRBV6-3; CDR3nt: TGTGCCAGCAGTTACCCTGCCACCGGGGAGCTGTTTTTT; CDR3aa: CASSYPATGELFF
abundance: few; j_gene: TRBJ1-2; d_gene: NA; v_gene: TRBV20-1; CDR3nt: TGCAGTGCTAACATACCAGGGGACTATGGCTACACCTTC; CDR3aa: CSANIPGDYGYTF
abundance: few; j_gene: TRBJ2-1; d_gene: NA; v_gene: TRBV12-3/TRBV12-4; CDR3nt: TGTGCCAGCAGTTTTGCCTCGGGCAATGAGCAGTTCTTC; CDR3aa: CASSFASGNEQFF
abundance: few; j_gene: TRBJ1-2; d_gene: TRBD1; v_gene: TRBV11-2; CDR3nt: TGTGCCAGCAGCTTAGCGGGGGGACAGGTTTCCTATGGCTACACCTTC; CDR3aa: CASSLAGGQVSYGYTF
abundance: NA; j_gene: TRBJ1-4; d_gene: TRBD1; v_gene: TRBV5-6; CDR3nt: TGTGCCAGCAGCTTGACTCTAATTGGACAGGGAAATGAAAAACTGTTTTTT; CDR3aa: CASSLTLIGQGNEKLFF
abundance: many; j_gene: TRBJ2-5; d_gene: NA; v_gene: TRBV2; CDR3nt: TGTGCCAGCATCCAAGAGACCCAGTACTTC; CDR3aa: CASIQETQYF
abundance: NA; j_gene: TRBJ2-2; d_gene: TRBD2; v_gene: TRBV7-2; CDR3nt: TGTGCCAGCAGCGCGGGACTAGTAAGCACCGGGGAGCTGTTTTTT; CDR3aa: CASSAGLVSTGELFF
abundance: NA; j_gene: TRBJ1-5; d_gene: NA; v_gene: TRBV6-2/TRBV6-3; CDR3nt: TGTGCCAGCAGCAAGCGCGGGGAAGGATTCAATCAGCCCCAGCATTTT; CDR3aa: CASSKRGEGFNQPQHF
abundance: few; j_gene: TRBJ2-2; d_gene: NA; v_gene: TRBV15; CDR3nt: TGTGCCACCAGCAGAGTAGGGGAGAAAGGCACCGGGGAGCTGTTTTTT; CDR3aa: CATSRVGEKGTGELFF
abundance: many; j_gene: TRBJ2-1; d_gene: NA; v_gene: TRBV29-1; CDR3nt: TGCAGCGGGGGTTTAGGGCTTAGCTCCTACAATGAGCAGTTCTTC; CDR3aa: CSGGLGLSSYNEQFF
abundance: NA; j_gene: TRBJ2-7; d_gene: TRBD2; v_gene: TRBV4-1; CDR3nt: TGCGCCAGCAGCCCCCGGACTAGCGGGATACGGTTAACCTACGAGCAGTACTTC; CDR3aa: CASSPRTSGIRLTYEQYF
abundance: NA; j_gene: TRBJ1-2; d_gene: NA; v_gene: TRBV20-1; CDR3nt: TGCAGTGCTACGCCACGTGAGACGTACGGCTACACCTTC; CDR3aa: CSATPRETYGYTF
abundance: NA; j_gene: TRBJ1-1; d_gene: NA; v_gene: TRBV27; CDR3nt: TGTGCCAGCAGTTTCCGGGGGCGGAGGTTGGGCACTGAAGCTTTCTTT; CDR3aa: CASSFRGRRLGTEAFF
abundance: NA; j_gene: TRBJ2-1; d_gene: NA; v_gene: TRBV20-1; CDR3nt: TGCAGTGCCTATCCCCCCGGGAAGGGTTTGGACTACGAGCAGTTCTTC; CDR3aa: CSAYPPGKGLDYEQFF
abundance: NA; j_gene: TRBJ2-7; d_gene: NA; v_gene: TRBV20-1; CDR3nt: TGCAGTGCTACCCGCCTTCCCGAGCAGTACTTC; CDR3aa: CSATRLPEQYF
abundance: few; j_gene: TRBJ2-3; d_gene: NA; v_gene: TRBV14; CDR3nt: TGTGCCAGCAGCAGCCGACTAGGAGATACGCAGTATTTT; CDR3aa: CASSSRLGDTQYF
abundance: few; j_gene: TRBJ2-1; d_gene: NA; v_gene: TRBV4-2; CDR3nt: TGTGCCAGCAGCCAAGACAGTCCCTCCTACAATGAGCAGTTCTTC; CDR3aa: CASSQDSPSYNEQFF
abundance: NA; j_gene: TRBJ2-1; d_gene: TRBD2; v_gene: TRBV12-3/TRBV12-4; CDR3nt: TGTGCCAGCAGAGGTACCGGGGGGGCAGGGAATGAGCAGTTCTTC; CDR3aa: CASRGTGGAGNEQFF
abundance: few; j_gene: TRBJ2-3; d_gene: NA; v_gene: TRBV6-5; CDR3nt: TGTGCCAGCAGTTCAACGGGGGAGAAAAAAGCCACAGATACGCAGTATTTT; CDR3aa: CASSSTGEKKATDTQYF
abundance: many; j_gene: TRBJ2-1; d_gene: TRBD2; v_gene: TRBV4-2; CDR3nt: TGTGCCAGCAGCCAAGATGCCCTAGCGGGGGGGCTCAATGAGCAGTTCTTC; CDR3aa: CASSQDALAGGLNEQFF
abundance: many; j_gene: TRBJ2-3; d_gene: TRBD1; v_gene: TRBV20-1; CDR3nt: TGCAGTGCTCCTCACTACGACAGGGGAGGTACGCAGTATTTT; CDR3aa: CSAPHYDRGGTQYF
abundance: NA; j_gene: TRBJ2-5; d_gene: NA; v_gene: TRBV11-2; CDR3nt: TGTGCCAGCAGCGGCCCAGGGTATGAGCAGTACTTC; CDR3aa: CASSGPGYEQYF
abundance: NA; j_gene: TRBJ1-4; d_gene: NA; v_gene: TRBV9; CDR3nt: TGTGCCAGCAGCGTATATCAGGGAACTAATGAAAAACTGTTTTTT; CDR3aa: CASSVYQGTNEKLFF
abundance: NA; j_gene: TRBJ2-7; d_gene: TRBD1; v_gene: TRBV28; CDR3nt: TGTGCCAGCAGCCGACGGGACAGCTCCTGCGAGCAGTACTTC; CDR3aa: CASSRRDSSCEQYF
abundance: many; j_gene: TRBJ2-6; d_gene: NA; v_gene: TRBV29-1; CDR3nt: TGCAGCGTCGACAGGTCTGGGGCCAACGTCCTGACTTTC; CDR3aa: CSVDRSGANVLTF
abundance: many; j_gene: TRBJ2-3; d_gene: TRBD2; v_gene: TRBV7-2; CDR3nt: TGTGCCAGCAGCTTACGGCCGGCGGGGGGAGACACAGATACGCAGTATTTT; CDR3aa: CASSLRPAGGDTDTQYF
abundance: few; j_gene: TRBJ2-3; d_gene: NA; v_gene: TRBV11-1; CDR3nt: TGTGCCAGCAGCTTCAAGAATCGACTACTTGTGACTCCGATGAAACGAAGCACAGATACGCAGTATTTT; CDR3aa: CASSFKNRLLVTPMKRSTDTQYF
abundance: few; j_gene: TRBJ2-1; d_gene: TRBD2; v_gene: TRBV12-3/TRBV12-4; CDR3nt: TGTGCCAGCAAGACTAGCGGGGGGCCCTACAATGAGCAGTTCTTC; CDR3aa: CASKTSGGPYNEQFF
abundance: once; j_gene: TRBJ2-5; d_gene: TRBD1; v_gene: TRBV28; CDR3nt: TGTGCCAGCAGTCGGGACAGCCCCACAGAGACCCAGTACTTC; CDR3aa: CASSRDSPTETQYF
abundance: few; j_gene: TRBJ2-3; d_gene: TRBD2; v_gene: TRBV5-1; CDR3nt: TGCGCCAGCAATGGACTAGCGGGCACAGATACGCAGTATTTT; CDR3aa: CASNGLAGTDTQYF
abundance: once; j_gene: TRBJ2-1; d_gene: TRBD1; v_gene: TRBV29-1; CDR3nt: TGCAGCGCGTTCACAGGGGGCATCACGGGGACCCAGTTCTTC; CDR3aa: CSAFTGGITGTQFF
abundance: once; j_gene: TRBJ1-2; d_gene: NA; v_gene: TRBV24-1; CDR3nt: TGTGCCACCAGTGATTATGAGGGCGGCGGCAACACCTTC; CDR3aa: CATSDYEGGGNTF
abundance: NA; j_gene: TRBJ1-2; d_gene: NA; v_gene: TRBV28; CDR3nt: TGTGCCAGCCAAGCAGGGGTGCCCTATGGCTACACCTTC; CDR3aa: CASQAGVPYGYTF
abundance: NA; j_gene: TRBJ1-2; d_gene: NA; v_gene: TRBV14; CDR3nt: TGTGCCAGCGGGGGAGGGAGTCTGAGCTATGGCTACACCTTC; CDR3aa: CASGGGSLSYGYTF
abundance: NA; j_gene: TRBJ1-1; d_gene: NA; v_gene: TRBV9; CDR3nt: TGTGCCAGCAGCGCGGACAACCGAAACACTGAAGCTTTCTTT; CDR3aa: CASSADNRNTEAFF
abundance: few; j_gene: TRBJ1-4; d_gene: TRBD1; v_gene: TRBV30; CDR3nt: TGTGCCTGGAGTCCTCGACAGGGAACAAATGAAAAACTGTTTTTT; CDR3aa: CAWSPRQGTNEKLFF
abundance: few; j_gene: TRBJ2-3; d_gene: NA; v_gene: TRBV7-2; CDR3nt: TGTGCCAGCAGCCCCTGGGAGGGGGGCGGCACAGATACGCAGTATTTT; CDR3aa: CASSPWEGGGTDTQYF
abundance: NA; j_gene: TRBJ1-1; d_gene: NA; v_gene: TRBV4-2; CDR3nt: TGTGCCAGCAGCCAAGACAAGGGGCGGAACACTGAAGCTTTCTTT; CDR3aa: CASSQDKGRNTEAFF
abundance: few; j_gene: TRBJ1-1; d_gene: NA; v_gene: TRBV6-5; CDR3nt: TGTGCCAGCAGTCGATCCGGTAACACTGAAGCTTTCTTT; CDR3aa: CASSRSGNTEAFF